This section outlines one T cell receptor beta chain sequence together with its context. Its antigen remains unknown. The method was immunoSEQ multiplex PCR; TCRdb's version includes in-frame clones alone and lacks a portion of them. The sample carries some 140,000 clones, 75% to 95% recorded once. The V gene lost 8 bases and the J gene lost 4 bases, with 14 bases spanning the gap. Germline CDR1 LNHDA, CDR2 SQIVND (reference sequence). The length of the CDR3 is 13 residues. These data belong to a study of T cell responses to AZD1222 COVID-19 vaccine. Study outcomes and limitations: Sampling that yielded the repertoires occurred only after the peak T cell response. Donors, mostly white British, included more females; clonal diversity was possibly underestimated.

The material was peripheral blood, obtained on day 0 of AZD1222 vaccination. This receptor was taken from an adult in good health. The V and J genes are TRBV19 and TRBJ1-1; possibly TRBD1 for D (5 bases). CDR3 sequence reads: CASQHRGGTEAFF. The DNA of the CDR3 is TGTGCCAGTCAACACCGGGGGGGCACTGAAGCTTTCTTT.